The TCR beta chain under discussion was sequenced for a study of shared clonotypes between healthy human individuals. As defined, naive CD8 cells were CD45RO-negative and positively selected for CCR7, with terminally differentiated effector memory CD45RA+ cells excluded. Deep-level settings were used for running the assay. Clones were read by immunoSEQ multiplex PCR, and TCRdb kept only the in-frame ones, dropping some. Among some 2.1 million clones listed, about 95% were seen once. Germline V gives CDR1 MNHEY, CDR2 SMNVEV (reference sequence). This CDR3 is built from 16 residues. The J segment lost 8 bases and the V segment lost 5 bases, leaving 17 bases of the junction unmatched.

The J gene is TRBJ1-2, the V gene TRBV27; 7 bases fit TRBD1. The sequence was collected from a young man in good health. The source material was naive CD8+ T cells sorted from blood. Here the CDR3 reads CASSAQPGTAKAGYTF. The DNA for the CDR3 is TGTGCCAGCAGTGCGCAGCCCGGGACAGCGAAGGCGGGCTACACCTTC.